The 20 T cell receptor beta chains presented below share a single source sample, sequenced in a study of T cell changes during pregnancy in multiple sclerosis. The repertoire was sequenced with immunoSEQ multiplex PCR; TCRdb's copy has only in-frame clones and lacks some. The repertoire holds about 98,000 clones, with 92% as singletons. The specimen comprised peripheral blood, sampled after pregnancy. Receptors originate from a female donor in good health, enrolled as a control in a pregnancy study.

This chain connects TRBV25-1 to TRBJ1-4; TRBD1 matches 7 bases. V shed 6 bases, J shed 5 bases, and the junction held 12 bases outside the gene matches. CDR1 MGHDK and CDR2 SYGVNS come from the germline V gene. The CDR3 contains 16 residues. As DNA, the CDR3 is TGTGCCAGCAGCACAGGACAGGCCAGTCAGAATGAAAAACTGTTTTTT. Encoded protein: CASSTGQASQNEKLFF.

The chain uses TRBV7-8 and TRBJ2-1; D gene ambiguous. The V end lost 0 bases, the J end lost 0 bases, and 9 bases lay between the germline ends. CDR3 length: 16 amino acids. The V gene's germline CDR1 is SGHVS and CDR2 FQNEAQ. CDR3 loop: CASSLAWRSSYNEQFF. CDR3 nucleotide sequence: TGTGCCAGCAGCTTAGCGTGGCGGAGCTCCTACAATGAGCAGTTCTTC.

This clone ranks as large. The V and J genes are TRBV11-2 and TRBJ2-1, with D maybe TRBD2 (5 bases). CDR1 and CDR2 from the germline V gene are SGHAT and FQNNGV. Trimming shortened V by 0 bases and J by 6 bases, and 12 bases separated the two germline ends. This CDR3 region has 15 residues. As DNA, the CDR3 is TGTGCCAGCAGCTTAGATTTGGCGGGCGGCAATGAGCAGTTCTTC. Its protein product is CASSLDLAGGNEQFF.

The chain carries TRBV6-1 and TRBJ2-6; 8 bases are a match to TRBD2. Germline values: CDR1 MNHNS, CDR2 SASEGT. Unmatched junction bases numbered 4, after V lost 2 bases and J lost 1 base. The CDR3 is made up of 17 amino acids. The CDR3 nucleotides are TGTGCCAGCAGTGAATCGGCGGGAGGTTCTGGGGCCAACGTCCTGACTTTC. Amino acids: CASSESAGGSGANVLTF.

The chain combines TRBV18 with TRBJ2-5, with D possibly matching TRBD2 (6 bases). Germline V gene lookup returns CDR1 KGHSH and CDR2 LQKENI. The CDR3 loop spans 16 amino acids. V dropped 2 bases and J dropped 6 bases, with 19 bases sitting between them. In nucleotides, the CDR3 is TGTGCCAGCTCACCAGTTCAGGGATGGGGAGGCAAGACCCAGTACTTC. Residues: CASSPVQGWGGKTQYF.

On this clone: One end of the junction fails to match germline, which may point to a read error. The chain uses TRBV5-1 and TRBJ1-1; possible D gene TRBD1, 5 bases. CDR1 is SGHRS, CDR2 YFSETQ, per germline. The CDR3 loop spans 13 amino acids. Written as DNA, the CDR3 is TGCGCCAGCACCTTGAGGGGAAACACTGAAGCTTTCTTT. Its translation is CASTLRGNTEAFF.

V and J are TRBV19 and TRBJ1-4; D might be TRBD1 (6 bases). Deletions cut 10 bases from V and 3 bases from J, with 15 bases between. This CDR3 is 14 amino acids long. Germline V gives CDR1 LNHDA, CDR2 SQIVND (reference sequence). CDR3 in amino acids: CATDPGASNEKLFF. The DNA for the CDR3 is TGTGCCACCGATCCAGGGGCTTCTAATGAAAAACTGTTTTTT. The variable domain in full, with the rest retrieved from reference TRBV19 and TRBJ1-4, is DGGITQSPKYLFRKEGQNVTLSCEQNLNHDAMYWYRQDPGQGLRLIYYSQIVNDFQKGDIAEGYSVSREKKESFPLTVTSAQKNPTAFYLCATDPGASNEKLFFGSGTQLSVL.

The chain has TRBV15 and TRBJ2-7; 7 positions agree with TRBD1. The J segment lost 2 bases and the V segment lost 0 bases, leaving 4 bases of the junction unmatched. CDR3 length equals 15 residues. Germline V CDR1 and CDR2: LNHNV, YYDKDF (reference sequence). DNA of the CDR3: TGTGCCACCAGCAGAGATGGACAGGAAACCTACGAGCAGTACTTC. It translates to CATSRDGQETYEQYF.

CDR3 nucleotides: TGTGCCAGCAGCCGTGACAGGGAGGGCTACACCTTC. This codes for CASSRDREGYTF. This rearrangement joins TRBV6-6 to TRBJ1-2; the match to TRBD1 covers 7 bases. The CDR3 runs 12 residues. The V and J ends lost 6 bases and 8 bases, in that order; junction bases with no gene match: 6. Germline CDR1 MNHNY, CDR2 SVGAGI (reference sequence).

The CDR3 coding sequence is TGTGCCAGCAGCTCGCGACAAGAGACCCAGTACTTC. Translated: CASSSRQETQYF. The genes are TRBV7-6 and TRBJ2-5; D is unresolved. Germline V gene lookup returns CDR1 SGHVS and CDR2 FNYEAQ. The CDR3 runs to 12 residues. Trimming removed 4 bases at V and 2 bases at J, with 5 bases between.

The CDR3 nucleotides are TGTGCCAAAATCCCGCCGGAGGCCGGGGACGAGCAGTACTTC. It encodes CAKIPPEAGDEQYF. This sequence joins TRBV9 and TRBJ2-7, with D tentatively TRBD2 (5 bases). The CDR3 sequence is 14 residues long. V lost 9 bases and J lost 5, with 21 bases in between. Germline CDR1 reads SGDLS; CDR2 reads YYNGEE.

This chain links TRBV6-6 with TRBJ2-1; 7 positions match TRBD1. Germline CDR1 is MNHNY and CDR2 is SVGAGI (reference sequence). CDR3 length: 15 residues. With V trimmed by 6 bases and J by 5 bases, 10 bases remained unmatched. The CDR3 sequence: CASRYGTVVDNEQFF. The CDR3 bases are TGTGCCAGCAGATACGGGACAGTCGTAGACAATGAGCAGTTCTTC.

The gene calls are TRBV9 and TRBJ2-1; 10 positions agree with TRBD2. The V segment lost 0 bases and the J segment 7 bases; nucleotides outside the gene matches: 4. Germline V gene lookup returns CDR1 SGDLS and CDR2 YYNGEE. This CDR3 is 15 amino acids long. The CDR3 loop is CASSVDSGGLNEQFF. Written as DNA, the CDR3 is TGTGCCAGCAGCGTAGATAGCGGGGGGCTGAATGAGCAGTTCTTC.

J is TRBJ1-1 and V is TRBV27; no firm D call. V lost 6 bases to trimming and J lost 10 bases, with 18 bases between them. Germline assignment: CDR1 MNHEY and CDR2 SMNVEV (reference sequence). The CDR3 contains 13 residues. The CDR3 DNA follows: TGTGCCAGCAGAACCAGCCCCGGAGTTGGAGCTTTCTTT. It is translated as CASRTSPGVGAFF.

The rearrangement links TRBV5-6 to TRBJ2-5; a weak D match, TRBD2 (7 bases). V lost 2 bases and J lost 5, with 13 bases in between. This CDR3 contains 14 residues. Germline CDR1 is SGHDT and CDR2 is YYEEEE. CDR3 coding DNA: TGTGCCAGCAGCTTACGGGGGGCCTTGGAGACCCAGTACTTC. Its translation: CASSLRGALETQYF.

The rearrangement uses TRBV7-2 and TRBJ1-5; D possibly corresponds to TRBD1 (5 bases). Germline V gene sequence: CDR1 SGHTA, CDR2 FQGNSA. This CDR3 spans 16 amino acids. Trimming stripped 2 bases from V and 3 bases from J, with 14 bases between. The CDR3 protein is CASSLNLQGLNQPQHF. DNA for the CDR3: TGTGCCAGCAGCTTAAATCTGCAGGGCCTCAATCAGCCCCAGCATTTT.

The rearrangement links TRBV14 to TRBJ2-1, with 7 bases identical to TRBD2. The length of the CDR3 is 18 residues. Germline assignment: CDR1 SGHDN and CDR2 FVKESK. With V trimmed by 4 bases and J by 6 bases, 18 bases remained unmatched. The chain's CDR3 is CASSLPDGAGRMGNEQFF. DNA for the CDR3: TGTGCCAGCAGCCTTCCGGACGGAGCGGGGAGGATGGGCAATGAGCAGTTCTTC.

The chain combines TRBV6-5 with TRBJ1-2, with TRBD1 matching over 10 bases. CDR1 is MNHEY, CDR2 SVGAGI, per germline. J lost 5 bases, V lost 2 bases, and 5 bases had no gene match. The CDR3 consists of 15 residues. In DNA, the CDR3 is TGTGCCAGCAGTTACCTAGGACAGGGGGGTTATGGCTACACCTTC. Protein sequence: CASSYLGQGGYGYTF.

Here the CDR3 DNA reads TGTGCCATCAGTGGCGCGACTAGCAGCACAGATACGCAGTATTTT. Protein product: CAISGATSSTDTQYF. V gene TRBV10-3 combines with J gene TRBJ2-3; 7 nucleotides align to TRBD2. Germline V gives CDR1 ENHRY, CDR2 SYGVKD. The CDR3 is made up of 15 amino acids. V shed 4 bases and J 0 bases; nucleotides not matched to a gene: 4.

The rearrangement links TRBV19 to TRBJ1-3, with D maybe TRBD1 (6 bases). The CDR3 sequence is 16 residues long. V was pared by 5 bases and J by 4 bases, with 18 bases between. The germline CDR1 and CDR2 sequences are LNHDA and SQIVND (reference sequence). CDR3 DNA sequence: TGTGCCAGTAGTCCGCAGGGGAGATTAGTCGGAAACACCATATATTTT. Its protein is CASSPQGRLVGNTIYF.